This TCR beta chain originates from a study of T cell changes during pregnancy in multiple sclerosis. Using immunoSEQ multiplex PCR, the repertoire was profiled, and TCRdb retains in-frame clones only, with some absent. The sample shows 45,000 to 55,000 clones, 80% to 95% of them seen only once. The CDR3 covers 13 residues. Germline V gene lookup returns CDR1 GTSNPN and CDR2 SVGIG (reference sequence). Between the trimmed V and J ends, which lost 3 bases and 4 bases, there was a span of 12 bases. Source: peripheral blood, taken in the third trimester of pregnancy. V usage is TRBV30 and J usage is TRBJ1-2, with D possibly being TRBD1 (5 bases). The receptor comes from a female donor with multiple sclerosis, enrolled in a pregnancy study. DNA for the CDR3: TGTGCCTGGAGCCGGCAGGGCAGCTATGGCTACACCTTC. It specifies CAWSRQGSYGYTF.